This is a list of T cell receptor beta chains from one sample in a study of blood T cells in healthy people across ages. TCRdb reprocessed the 5' RACE reads with MiXCR, giving one entry per CDR3 protein. The sample lists over 1,200,000 distinct CDR3 sequences, approximately 59% occurring once. Specimen: blood. The receptors were sampled from a man aged 18 to 30 in good health. Each CDR3 is given with its conserved first and last residue. D genes are given only for firm matches. Expanded clones get a size class; other rows say once, few or many, or leave the size out.

size,D,V,J,DNA,CDR3
-,TRBD2,TRBV20-1,TRBJ2-5,TGCAGTGCTATAATGTTGGGGGGGTGGCAGACCCAGTACTTC,CSAIMLGGWQTQYF
few,TRBD2,TRBV4-1,TRBJ2-5,TGCGCCAGCGGCGGGGGGAACCAAGAGACCCAGTACTTC,CASGGGNQETQYF
-,-,TRBV3-1,TRBJ2-7,TGTGCCAGCAGCCAAGAACCCTTTAATGGGAGGAGCTCCTACAATGAGCAGTACTTC,CASSQEPFNGRSSYNEQYF
few,TRBD2,TRBV12-3/TRBV12-4,TRBJ2-1,TGTGCCAGCAGTTTTAAGGGAGGGCCAAGGTTTGAGCAGTTCTTC,CASSFKGGPRFEQFF
-,-,TRBV12-3/TRBV12-4,TRBJ2-1,TGTGCCAGCACCCGGCAGCGGTACAATGAGCAGTTCTTC,CASTRQRYNEQFF
-,-,TRBV7-9,TRBJ1-1,TGTGCCAGCAAATGGGAGACAGAGAACACTGAAGCTTTCTTT,CASKWETENTEAFF
-,TRBD1,TRBV27,TRBJ2-3,TGTGCCAGCAGTAGGAAGGGGGCTGGCGGGGATACGCAGTATTTT,CASSRKGAGGDTQYF
-,TRBD2,TRBV28,TRBJ2-5,TGTGCCAGCAGTTTATGGGGTCTAGCGGCTATTCCACGGGAGACCCAGTACTTC,CASSLWGLAAIPRETQYF
-,-,TRBV27,TRBJ1-5,TGTGCCAGCAGTTTATATTCGGGTGGCAATCAGCCCCAGCATTTT,CASSLYSGGNQPQHF
-,-,TRBV5-1,TRBJ1-3,TGCGCCAGCAGACAGGACAACTCTGGAAACACCATATATTTT,CASRQDNSGNTIYF
-,TRBD2,TRBV4-3,TRBJ2-5,TGCGCCAGCAGCCAAGGGGGGACTAGCGAGGAGACCCAGTACTTC,CASSQGGTSEETQYF
-,-,TRBV11-2,TRBJ2-1,TGTGCCAGCAGCTACTTGAGAGGGGCTGGGCCTAACAATGAGCAGTTCTTC,CASSYLRGAGPNNEQFF
few,-,TRBV7-9,TRBJ2-5,TGTGCCACCGAAGCCGTACAGAACTCAGAGACCCAGTACTTC,CATEAVQNSETQYF
-,TRBD1,TRBV12-3/TRBV12-4,TRBJ2-7,TGTGCCAGCAGTCATTCGGACAGGGCCCACGAGCAGTACTTC,CASSHSDRAHEQYF
-,TRBD1,TRBV5-1,TRBJ2-1,TGCGCCAGCAGCCGGGACAGGGTTGGCCGTTTGGAGCAGTTCTTC,CASSRDRVGRLEQFF
-,-,TRBV6-2/TRBV6-3,TRBJ2-2,TGTGCCAGCAAGCGGTTAAGGGTGATCGGCGGGGAGCTGTTTTTT,CASKRLRVIGGELFF
-,-,TRBV7-2,TRBJ1-6,TGTGCCAGTGCCGAAGGGGGTTTCGATAATTCACCCCTCCACTTT,CASAEGGFDNSPLHF
-,-,TRBV20-1,TRBJ2-7,TGCAGTGCTAGTCAGGGCACACACTACGAGCAGTACTTC,CSASQGTHYEQYF
-,-,TRBV20-1,TRBJ1-6,TGCAGTGCTAGAGATGGGGGACGGGACTATAATTCACCCCTCCACTTT,CSARDGGRDYNSPLHF
-,TRBD1,TRBV3-1,TRBJ2-7,TGTGCCAGCAGCCAAGGTTGGGACAGGGTGTTCGAGCAGTACTTC,CASSQGWDRVFEQYF
few,-,TRBV12-3/TRBV12-4,TRBJ2-1,TGTGCCAGCAGTTTAGCTGTGGCGGTGAATGAGCAGTTCTTC,CASSLAVAVNEQFF
few,-,TRBV28,TRBJ1-5,TGTGCCAGCAGTGGGACCGGGCCTGTTGGTCAGCCCCAGCATTTT,CASSGTGPVGQPQHF
-,-,TRBV20-1,TRBJ2-2,TGCAGTGCTAGACATTACAGGGAAACCGGGGAGCTGTTTTTT,CSARHYRETGELFF
-,TRBD2,TRBV4-1,TRBJ2-1,TGCGCCAGCAGCCAAGGGCTAGCGGTGCTGGAGGAGCAGTTCTTC,CASSQGLAVLEEQFF
-,-,TRBV12-3/TRBV12-4,TRBJ1-2,TGTGCCAGCAGTTCCAGGGGTCCTTCGGGTGGCTACACCTTC,CASSSRGPSGGYTF
-,-,TRBV27,TRBJ2-7,TGTGCCAGCAGTTTTTCGGGAGTAAGCTCCTACGAGCAGTACTTC,CASSFSGVSSYEQYF
many,-,TRBV6-6,TRBJ2-3,TGCGCCAGCAGCCCCGGACTGACGGATACGCAGTATTTT,CASSPGLTDTQYF
-,-,TRBV6-5,TRBJ2-3,TGTGCCAGCATGAGGGGGGGGCAGAACACAGATACGCAGTATTTT,CASMRGGQNTDTQYF
once,-,TRBV7-6,TRBJ1-1,TGTGCCAGCAGCACAGGAGCGGGTATCGACACTGAAGCTTTCTTT,CASSTGAGIDTEAFF
-,TRBD2,TRBV3-1,TRBJ2-1,TGTGCCAGCAGCCAAGAGAGTGTAGCGGGATTTAACAATGAGCAATTCTTC,CASSQESVAGFNNEQFF
few,-,TRBV25-1,TRBJ2-6,TGTGCCAGCTCAGAAGACAGGAAGGCCAACGTCCTGACTTTC,CASSEDRKANVLTF
-,TRBD2,TRBV20-1,TRBJ2-3,TGCAGTGCTAGCCCCCGGGGGAGGGCCTACACAGATACGCAGTATTTT,CSASPRGRAYTDTQYF
once,-,TRBV7-9,TRBJ1-1,TGTGCCAGCAGCTTAGACGAATCCCGGGCTTTCTTT,CASSLDESRAFF
few,TRBD1,TRBV20-1,TRBJ1-2,TGCAGTGCATGGAGGACAGGGCAGGGTGAGGGCTACACCTTC,CSAWRTGQGEGYTF
-,-,TRBV7-9,TRBJ2-1,TGTGCCAGCCCCAGGGGCACCACCTACAATGAGCAGTTCTTC,CASPRGTTYNEQFF
few,-,TRBV7-2,TRBJ2-7,TGTGCCAGCAGCCTTAGACGGCCAGGCAGGGGTAAAGCCTACGAGCAGTACTTC,CASSLRRPGRGKAYEQYF
-,-,TRBV11-2,TRBJ2-1,TGTGCCAGCATCCCGGGACCCTCATTGGGCAATGAGCAGTTCTTC,CASIPGPSLGNEQFF
few,-,TRBV29-1,TRBJ2-1,TGCAGCGTTGAACATCTCGGATTCAATGAGCAGTTCTTC,CSVEHLGFNEQFF
-,-,TRBV7-9,TRBJ2-3,TGTGCCAGCAGCTTCCAAACACCTAGCAAGACAGATACGCAGTATTTT,CASSFQTPSKTDTQYF
-,-,TRBV18,TRBJ2-4,TGTGCCAGCTCACCACCGAGGGCGTACAAAAACATTCAGTACTTC,CASSPPRAYKNIQYF
-,TRBD1,TRBV29-1,TRBJ1-1,TGCAGCGTTGAAGCCGACAGGGGACTAACTGAAGCTTTCTTT,CSVEADRGLTEAFF
-,-,TRBV12-3/TRBV12-4,TRBJ2-5,TGTGCCAGCAGTTCTCCCGACAGACAAGAGACCCAGTACTTC,CASSSPDRQETQYF
-,-,TRBV7-9,TRBJ1-2,TGTGCCAGCAGCCCTGGGTGGGAACGAGAAGGCTACACCTTC,CASSPGWEREGYTF
few,TRBD2,TRBV7-9,TRBJ2-1,TGTGCCAGCAGCTCAGGGACTATATCTATCAATGAGCAGTTCTTC,CASSSGTISINEQFF
few,-,TRBV18,TRBJ1-4,TGTGCCAGCTCACCTGGGGGCCGGGAAAAACTGTTTTTT,CASSPGGREKLFF
-,TRBD2,TRBV13,TRBJ2-7,TGTGCCAGCAGCTTAGGGCTAGCGGTACACGAGCAGTACTTC,CASSLGLAVHEQYF
-,-,TRBV14,TRBJ1-2,TGTGCCAGCAGCCAAGGCACAACCATCTACACCTTC,CASSQGTTIYTF